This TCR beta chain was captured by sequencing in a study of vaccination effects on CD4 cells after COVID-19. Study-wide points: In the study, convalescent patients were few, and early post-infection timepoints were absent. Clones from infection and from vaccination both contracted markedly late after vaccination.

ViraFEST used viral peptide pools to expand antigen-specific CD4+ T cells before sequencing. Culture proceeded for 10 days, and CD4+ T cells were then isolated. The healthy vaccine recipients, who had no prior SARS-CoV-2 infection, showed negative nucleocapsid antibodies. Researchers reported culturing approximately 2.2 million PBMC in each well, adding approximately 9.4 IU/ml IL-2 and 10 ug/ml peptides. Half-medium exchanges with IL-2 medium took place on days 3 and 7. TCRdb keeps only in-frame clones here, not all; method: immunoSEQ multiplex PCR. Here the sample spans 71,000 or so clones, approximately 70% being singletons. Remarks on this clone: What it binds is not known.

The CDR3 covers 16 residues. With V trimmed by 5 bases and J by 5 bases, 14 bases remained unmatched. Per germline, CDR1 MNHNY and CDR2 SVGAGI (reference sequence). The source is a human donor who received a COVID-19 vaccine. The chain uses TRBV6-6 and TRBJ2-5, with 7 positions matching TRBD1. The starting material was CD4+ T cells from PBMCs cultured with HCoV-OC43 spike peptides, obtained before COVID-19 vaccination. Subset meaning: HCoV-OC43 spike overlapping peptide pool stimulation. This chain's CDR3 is CASSRQGPSLSETQYF. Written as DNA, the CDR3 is TGTGCCAGCAGTCGACAGGGCCCATCATTGTCGGAGACCCAGTACTTC.